These T cell receptor beta chains were read from a single sample in a study of cytomegalovirus exposure and HLA in healthy donors. Only in-frame clones appear in the TCRdb table, and some are missing; sequencing was by immunoSEQ multiplex PCR. This table has about 200,000 clones, around 86% appearing once. Sequences were obtained from PBMCs. The receptors derive from a woman under 30 in good health and CMV-seronegative. Each CDR3 is given with its conserved first and last residue. Each record gives: V gene, D gene, J gene, clone size, CDR3 DNA, CDR3 protein. A D gene is named only where the DNA matches it firmly. Expanded clones get a size class; other rows say once, few or many, or leave the size out.

v_call: TRBV28; d_call: .; j_call: TRBJ1-3; clone_size: .; cdr3_nt: TGTGCCAGCAGTTTGTCAGGAAACACCATATATTTT; cdr3_aa: CASSLSGNTIYF
v_call: TRBV6-5; d_call: .; j_call: TRBJ1-3; clone_size: .; cdr3_nt: TGTGCCACCTCCAGGGAACCTGGAAACACCATATATTTT; cdr3_aa: CATSREPGNTIYF
v_call: TRBV5-1; d_call: .; j_call: TRBJ2-1; clone_size: .; cdr3_nt: TGCGCCAGCAGCTCCGTTGGCGGGATTGGCTCCTACAATGAGCAGTTCTTC; cdr3_aa: CASSSVGGIGSYNEQFF
v_call: TRBV4-1; d_call: TRBD2; j_call: TRBJ2-1; clone_size: .; cdr3_nt: TGCGCCAGCAGCGTCGGACTAGCGAGTTCCTACAATGAGCAGTTCTTC; cdr3_aa: CASSVGLASSYNEQFF
v_call: TRBV2; d_call: TRBD2; j_call: TRBJ2-1; clone_size: few; cdr3_nt: TGTGCCAGCAGTGATGTAACTAGCGGCTACAATGAGCAGTTCTTC; cdr3_aa: CASSDVTSGYNEQFF
v_call: TRBV27; d_call: .; j_call: TRBJ2-7; clone_size: once; cdr3_nt: TGTGCCAGCAGTTTATTAGCTACCTCCTACGAGCAGTACTTC; cdr3_aa: CASSLLATSYEQYF
v_call: TRBV5-1; d_call: .; j_call: TRBJ2-3; clone_size: .; cdr3_nt: TGCGCCAGCAGCTTGGTTTTCGGACTTGGGGATACGCAGTATTTT; cdr3_aa: CASSLVFGLGDTQYF
v_call: TRBV30; d_call: .; j_call: TRBJ1-5; clone_size: few; cdr3_nt: TGTGCCTGGAACAGTAATAGCAATCAGCCCCAGCATTTT; cdr3_aa: CAWNSNSNQPQHF
v_call: TRBV5-4; d_call: .; j_call: TRBJ2-1; clone_size: .; cdr3_nt: TGTGCCAGCAGCCCTTTGGACATCAGCTCCTACAATGAGCAGTTCTTC; cdr3_aa: CASSPLDISSYNEQFF
v_call: TRBV30; d_call: TRBD1; j_call: TRBJ1-6; clone_size: .; cdr3_nt: TGTGCCTGGAGAGGGACAGGGACTGCACCCCTCCACTTT; cdr3_aa: CAWRGTGTAPLHF
v_call: TRBV4-2; d_call: .; j_call: TRBJ2-7; clone_size: .; cdr3_nt: TGTGCCAGCAGCCAAGGTGGGGCAGCCAGCTACGAGCAGTACTTC; cdr3_aa: CASSQGGAASYEQYF
v_call: TRBV29-1; d_call: TRBD2; j_call: TRBJ2-5; clone_size: .; cdr3_nt: TGCAGCGTTGGGACTAGCGGTTTTCAAGAGACCCAGTACTTC; cdr3_aa: CSVGTSGFQETQYF
v_call: TRBV7-7; d_call: .; j_call: TRBJ2-1; clone_size: once; cdr3_nt: TGTGCTAGCAGCCGTACACCCGGGAATAATGAGCAGTTCTTC; cdr3_aa: CASSRTPGNNEQFF
v_call: TRBV2; d_call: .; j_call: TRBJ1-5; clone_size: .; cdr3_nt: TGTGCCAGCAGCCCCGGCAGGGTGGGTCAGCCCCAGCATTTT; cdr3_aa: CASSPGRVGQPQHF
v_call: TRBV27; d_call: TRBD1; j_call: TRBJ2-7; clone_size: .; cdr3_nt: TGTGCCAGCAAAGACGCCGGGACAGGTGTCTCCTACGAGCAGTACTTC; cdr3_aa: CASKDAGTGVSYEQYF
v_call: TRBV4-3; d_call: .; j_call: TRBJ2-1; clone_size: .; cdr3_nt: TGCGCCAGCAGCCTAGAGTCGGACAATGAGCAGTTCTTC; cdr3_aa: CASSLESDNEQFF
v_call: TRBV25-1; d_call: .; j_call: TRBJ2-7; clone_size: .; cdr3_nt: TGTGCCAGCAGTGATTCCCCCTACTACGAGCAGTACTTC; cdr3_aa: CASSDSPYYEQYF
v_call: TRBV28; d_call: .; j_call: TRBJ1-1; clone_size: .; cdr3_nt: TGTGCCAGCAACCCTGGGGCCCTCGGGGGCACTGAAGCTTTCTTT; cdr3_aa: CASNPGALGGTEAFF
v_call: TRBV5-1; d_call: TRBD1; j_call: TRBJ2-3; clone_size: .; cdr3_nt: TGCGCCAGCAGCTTGGGGGACAGGGAGCGCACAGATACGCAGTATTTT; cdr3_aa: CASSLGDRERTDTQYF
v_call: TRBV5-4; d_call: .; j_call: TRBJ1-6; clone_size: .; cdr3_nt: TGTGCCAGCAGCTCGTTTCCAGATTCACCCCTCCACTTT; cdr3_aa: CASSSFPDSPLHF
v_call: TRBV2; d_call: .; j_call: TRBJ1-2; clone_size: .; cdr3_nt: TGTGCCAGCATTAGATCCGGAGACTATGGCTACACCTTC; cdr3_aa: CASIRSGDYGYTF
v_call: TRBV7-3; d_call: TRBD1; j_call: TRBJ2-2; clone_size: few; cdr3_nt: TGTGCCAGCAGCTTAACTGAACAGGGGGCTAACACCGGGGAGCTGTTTTTT; cdr3_aa: CASSLTEQGANTGELFF
v_call: TRBV10-3; d_call: .; j_call: TRBJ2-6; clone_size: .; cdr3_nt: TGTGCCATCAGCATGACAGGTCCCTCTGGGGCCAACGTCCTGACTTTC; cdr3_aa: CAISMTGPSGANVLTF
v_call: TRBV11-3; d_call: TRBD1; j_call: TRBJ1-6; clone_size: .; cdr3_nt: TGTGCCAGCAGTTCCCTTCCGGGACAGAGCTCCTATAATTCACCCCTCCACTTT; cdr3_aa: CASSSLPGQSSYNSPLHF
v_call: TRBV4-1; d_call: .; j_call: TRBJ1-1; clone_size: .; cdr3_nt: TGCGCCAGCAGCCAAGCGGGGTTGGTGAACACTGAAGCTTTCTTT; cdr3_aa: CASSQAGLVNTEAFF
v_call: TRBV10-1; d_call: TRBD2; j_call: TRBJ2-1; clone_size: once; cdr3_nt: TGCGCCAGCAGTGACCTTCTAGCGGGGGCTTACAATGAGCAGTTCTTC; cdr3_aa: CASSDLLAGAYNEQFF
v_call: TRBV19; d_call: .; j_call: TRBJ2-6; clone_size: .; cdr3_nt: TGTGCCAGTAAATTAGCCGACTACTCTGGGGCCAACGTCCTGACTTTC; cdr3_aa: CASKLADYSGANVLTF
v_call: TRBV7-9; d_call: .; j_call: TRBJ1-1; clone_size: .; cdr3_nt: TGTGCCAGCAGCCAGGACAGCTACCTTGAAGCTTTCTTT; cdr3_aa: CASSQDSYLEAFF
v_call: TRBV29-1; d_call: .; j_call: TRBJ1-2; clone_size: .; cdr3_nt: TGCAGCGTTGAGACAGCAAGGAACTATGGCTACACCTTC; cdr3_aa: CSVETARNYGYTF
v_call: TRBV19; d_call: TRBD1; j_call: TRBJ1-5; clone_size: .; cdr3_nt: TGTGCCAGTAGTCTCGGACAGGGGAACGGTCAGCCCCAGCATTTT; cdr3_aa: CASSLGQGNGQPQHF
v_call: TRBV5-1; d_call: TRBD1; j_call: TRBJ2-7; clone_size: .; cdr3_nt: TGCGCCAGCAGCTGGGGACAGTCCTACGAGCAGTACTTC; cdr3_aa: CASSWGQSYEQYF
v_call: TRBV15; d_call: .; j_call: TRBJ1-1; clone_size: once; cdr3_nt: TGTGCCACCAGCAGAGAAGTACAGATGAACACTGAAGCTTTCTTT; cdr3_aa: CATSREVQMNTEAFF
v_call: TRBV5-1; d_call: TRBD1; j_call: TRBJ2-1; clone_size: .; cdr3_nt: TGCGCCAGCAGCGCATCAGGGACAGGGTTTGGGAATGAGCAGTTCTTC; cdr3_aa: CASSASGTGFGNEQFF
v_call: TRBV7-9; d_call: TRBD1; j_call: TRBJ1-6; clone_size: .; cdr3_nt: TGTGCCAGCAGCCAAACAGGGGGCGAACGATCACCCCTCCACTTT; cdr3_aa: CASSQTGGERSPLHF
v_call: TRBV27; d_call: TRBD2; j_call: TRBJ2-1; clone_size: .; cdr3_nt: TGTGCCAGCAAAAGCGGGAGAAGCTCCTACAATGAGCAGTTCTTC; cdr3_aa: CASKSGRSSYNEQFF
v_call: TRBV30; d_call: TRBD2; j_call: TRBJ2-3; clone_size: .; cdr3_nt: TGTGCCCGGGGACTAGCGGGAGGAGGGGATACGCAGTATTTT; cdr3_aa: CARGLAGGGDTQYF
v_call: TRBV2; d_call: TRBD2; j_call: TRBJ2-1; clone_size: .; cdr3_nt: TGTGCCAGCAGGGAACTAGCGGGGGGGTCGAATGAGCAGTTCTTC; cdr3_aa: CASRELAGGSNEQFF
v_call: TRBV28; d_call: TRBD2; j_call: TRBJ2-1; clone_size: once; cdr3_nt: TGTGCCAGCAGTCCTTCTGGGACTAGCGGGGAATCGGTGCAGTTCTTC; cdr3_aa: CASSPSGTSGESVQFF
v_call: TRBV10-3; d_call: TRBD1; j_call: TRBJ1-6; clone_size: .; cdr3_nt: TGTGCCATCAGTGGGGGACAGGGGTTGAATTCACCCCTCCACTTT; cdr3_aa: CAISGGQGLNSPLHF
v_call: TRBV4-1; d_call: .; j_call: TRBJ2-7; clone_size: .; cdr3_nt: TGCGCCAGCAGCCAATTGGACAGTAGGAACTCCTACGAGCAGTACTTC; cdr3_aa: CASSQLDSRNSYEQYF
v_call: TRBV6-1; d_call: .; j_call: TRBJ1-6; clone_size: few; cdr3_nt: TGTGCCAGCAGTGAACCCCGCAGACCAGGACCCCTCCACTTT; cdr3_aa: CASSEPRRPGPLHF
v_call: TRBV9; d_call: TRBD1; j_call: TRBJ2-5; clone_size: .; cdr3_nt: TGTGCCAGCAGCGTAGCTGTAACAGGGGTAGCCCAAGAGACCCAGTACTTC; cdr3_aa: CASSVAVTGVAQETQYF
v_call: TRBV5-5; d_call: TRBD1; j_call: TRBJ2-7; clone_size: .; cdr3_nt: TGTGCCAGCAGCTCCCTGGGCAGGGGGCAGTACGAGCAGTACTTC; cdr3_aa: CASSSLGRGQYEQYF
v_call: TRBV29-1; d_call: .; j_call: TRBJ1-2; clone_size: .; cdr3_nt: TGCAGCGTTGATAGGCAGGGCGGTTCATCCTATGGCTACACCTTC; cdr3_aa: CSVDRQGGSSYGYTF
v_call: TRBV5-6; d_call: TRBD2; j_call: TRBJ2-3; clone_size: .; cdr3_nt: TGTGCCAGCAGCTTAGCGGGGGGAAGCACAGATACGCAGTATTTT; cdr3_aa: CASSLAGGSTDTQYF
v_call: TRBV4-1; d_call: TRBD1; j_call: TRBJ2-3; clone_size: .; cdr3_nt: TGCGCCAGCAGCCACCCTCCGGACAGGGTGCCAGATACGCAGTATTTT; cdr3_aa: CASSHPPDRVPDTQYF
v_call: TRBV18; d_call: TRBD1; j_call: TRBJ1-6; clone_size: few; cdr3_nt: TGTGCCAGCTCGCAACAGGGGAATAATTCACCCCTCCACTTT; cdr3_aa: CASSQQGNNSPLHF
v_call: TRBV7-2; d_call: TRBD1; j_call: TRBJ1-2; clone_size: .; cdr3_nt: TGTGCCAGCAGCTTAGCCCAGGGGGCGCGTGGCTACACCTTC; cdr3_aa: CASSLAQGARGYTF
v_call: TRBV6-6; d_call: TRBD2; j_call: TRBJ2-7; clone_size: .; cdr3_nt: TGTGCCAGCAGTTACACTAGCGGATCCACCTACGAGCAGTACTTC; cdr3_aa: CASSYTSGSTYEQYF
v_call: TRBV15; d_call: .; j_call: TRBJ1-2; clone_size: .; cdr3_nt: TGTGCCACCAGCAGAGATCGAGGGATTAGGGTAAACTATGGCTACACCTTC; cdr3_aa: CATSRDRGIRVNYGYTF
v_call: TRBV9; d_call: .; j_call: TRBJ1-2; clone_size: .; cdr3_nt: TGTGCCAGTTCTCAGGGGAACTATGGCTACACCTTC; cdr3_aa: CASSQGNYGYTF
v_call: TRBV6-9; d_call: TRBD1; j_call: TRBJ2-1; clone_size: .; cdr3_nt: TGTGCCAGCAGTTATCACCCGTCAGGGGGTATCTGTGGTAGGTCCTACAATGAGCAGTTCTTC; cdr3_aa: CASSYHPSGGICGRSYNEQFF
v_call: TRBV19; d_call: TRBD2; j_call: TRBJ2-2; clone_size: .; cdr3_nt: TGTGCCAGTAGTGACTGGACTAGCGGCTCATCCGGGGAGCTGTTTTTT; cdr3_aa: CASSDWTSGSSGELFF
v_call: TRBV14; d_call: .; j_call: TRBJ2-3; clone_size: once; cdr3_nt: TGTGCCAGCAGCCACCGGGACTTAGGCACAGATACGCAGTATTTT; cdr3_aa: CASSHRDLGTDTQYF
v_call: TRBV2; d_call: .; j_call: TRBJ1-5; clone_size: few; cdr3_nt: TGTGCCAGCAGTCGGGCGGGGGCAGGAAATCAGCCCCAGCATTTT; cdr3_aa: CASSRAGAGNQPQHF
v_call: TRBV5-1; d_call: .; j_call: TRBJ2-2; clone_size: .; cdr3_nt: TGCGCCAGCAGCTTGGCCGACACCGGGGAGCTGTTTTTT; cdr3_aa: CASSLADTGELFF
v_call: TRBV28; d_call: TRBD2; j_call: TRBJ2-1; clone_size: .; cdr3_nt: TGTGCCAGCAATCCCGGGAGCGGGGGAGGAAATGAGCAGTTCTTC; cdr3_aa: CASNPGSGGGNEQFF
v_call: TRBV18; d_call: .; j_call: TRBJ2-5; clone_size: .; cdr3_nt: TGTGCCAGCTCAGGGCAGGGCGCAGAGACCCAGTACTTC; cdr3_aa: CASSGQGAETQYF
v_call: TRBV6-1; d_call: TRBD1; j_call: TRBJ2-7; clone_size: .; cdr3_nt: TGTGCCAGCAGTTCCTACAGGGGAGCCTACGAGCAGTACTTC; cdr3_aa: CASSSYRGAYEQYF
v_call: TRBV11-3; d_call: .; j_call: TRBJ2-7; clone_size: .; cdr3_nt: TGTGCCAGCAGCCCAAGGCAGGGAACTATCTACGAGCAGTACTTC; cdr3_aa: CASSPRQGTIYEQYF